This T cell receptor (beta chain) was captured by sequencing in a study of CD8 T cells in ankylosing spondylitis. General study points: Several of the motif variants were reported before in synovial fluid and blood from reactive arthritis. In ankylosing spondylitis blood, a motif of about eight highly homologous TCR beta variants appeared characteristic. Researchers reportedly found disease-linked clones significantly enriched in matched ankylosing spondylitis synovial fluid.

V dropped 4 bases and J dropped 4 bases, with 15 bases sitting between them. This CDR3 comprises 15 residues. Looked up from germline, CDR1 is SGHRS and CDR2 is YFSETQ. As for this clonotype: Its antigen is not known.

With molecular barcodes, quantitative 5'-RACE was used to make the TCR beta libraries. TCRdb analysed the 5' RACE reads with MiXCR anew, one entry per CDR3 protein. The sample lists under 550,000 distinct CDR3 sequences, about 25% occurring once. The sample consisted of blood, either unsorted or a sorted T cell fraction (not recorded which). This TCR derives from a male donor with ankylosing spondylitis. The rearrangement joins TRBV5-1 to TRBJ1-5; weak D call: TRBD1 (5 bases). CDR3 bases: TGCGCCAGCAGCCGCGGGGACGCGGGGAATCAGCCCCAGCATTTT. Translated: CASSRGDAGNQPQHF. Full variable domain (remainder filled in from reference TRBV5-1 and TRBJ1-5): KAGVTQTPRYLIKTRGQQVTLSCSPISGHRSVSWYQQTPGQGLQFLFEYFSETQRNKGNFPGRFSGRQFSNSRSEMNVSTLELGDSALYLCASSRGDAGNQPQHFGDGTRLSIL.